These 19 T cell receptor beta chains originate from one sample sequenced in a study of identifying expanded T cells in peripheral blood. Clones were read by immunoSEQ multiplex PCR, and TCRdb kept only the in-frame ones, dropping some. Of about 63,000 clones detected, about four fifths appear once; the ten largest clones hold about 18%. Sample: blood. The receptors here all came from a person aged 18-70 years in good health.

CDR3 in amino acids: CASWGPRDYEQYF. The CDR3 DNA reads as TGTGCCAGCTGGGGGCCCAGGGACTACGAGCAGTACTTC. The chain recombines TRBV6-1 with TRBJ2-7, with D maybe TRBD1 (6 bases). V lost 8 bases and J 3 bases, leaving 14 bases between the germline ends. The CDR3 runs 13 residues. Per the germline V gene, CDR1 is MNHNS and CDR2 is SASEGT.

The chain uses TRBV9 and TRBJ2-7; the match to TRBD2 covers 9 bases. The CDR3 sequence is 18 residues long. Per the germline V gene, CDR1 is SGDLS and CDR2 is YYNGEE. J lost 6 bases, V lost 0 bases, and 16 bases had no gene match. This CDR3 is CASSVGPEPSGELREQYF. The CDR3 DNA reads as TGTGCCAGCAGCGTAGGACCCGAGCCTAGCGGGGAATTACGCGAGCAGTACTTC.

This clone was recorded only once. The chain has TRBV11-2 and TRBJ2-3; TRBD2 aligns across 13 bases. The CDR3 is 17 residues long. Germline CDR1 SGHAT, CDR2 FQNNGV. V was pared by 4 bases and J by 2 bases, with 6 bases of the junction left unmatched. CDR3 nucleotide sequence: TGTGCCAGCAGCTCGGGACTAGCGGGGAGAGACACAGATACGCAGTATTTT. It specifies CASSSGLAGRDTDTQYF.

The V gene is TRBV6-4, the J gene TRBJ2-2; D remains unclear. This CDR3 is built from 14 residues. Germline-derived CDR1 and CDR2 are MRHNA and SNTAGT. V was trimmed by 0 bases and J by 6 bases, leaving 8 bases between them. The CDR3 is CASSDSTASGELFF. The CDR3 DNA reads as TGTGCCAGCAGTGACTCGACGGCATCCGGGGAGCTGTTTTTT.

The chain combines TRBV2 with TRBJ2-7; D perhaps matches TRBD1 (5 bases). This CDR3 has 12 residues. Deletions cut 6 bases from V and 4 bases from J, with 10 bases between. Germline V lookup: CDR1 SNHLY, CDR2 FYNNEI. CDR3 in DNA: TGTGCCAGCAGAGTAACAGGATACGAGCAGTACTTC. It codes for CASRVTGYEQYF.

V usage is TRBV30 and J usage is TRBJ2-3, with 9 bases fitting TRBD2. This CDR3 is 14 amino acids long. CDR1 is GTSNPN, CDR2 SVGIG, per germline (reference sequence). The trim removed 3 bases at V and 3 bases at J, leaving 4 bases unmatched. The CDR3 is CAWSGGGGTDTQYF. Here the CDR3 DNA reads TGTGCCTGGAGCGGCGGGGGGGGTACAGATACGCAGTATTTT.

This clone was detected once. The rearrangement links TRBV19 to TRBJ2-1, with 9 positions matching TRBD2. Germline trimming cut 11 bases from V and 4 bases from J; bases unmatched to any gene: 21. The V gene's germline CDR1 is LNHDA and CDR2 SQIVND (reference sequence). The CDR3 is 18 residues long. CDR3 in amino acids: CASSGTKGLMRIYNEQFF. Here the CDR3 DNA reads TGTGCCTCTAGCGGGACGAAGGGGCTTATGAGAATATACAATGAGCAGTTCTTC.

Only one count was recorded for this clone. The rearrangement links TRBV6-1 to TRBJ2-7, with TRBD2 identical over 7 bases. Germline CDR1 is MNHNS and CDR2 is SASEGT. The length of the CDR3 is 13 residues. The trim removed 5 bases at V and 5 bases at J, leaving 6 bases unmatched. The CDR3 DNA follows: TGTGCCAGCAGTTCGACTAGCTGGGACGAGCAGTACTTC. It specifies CASSSTSWDEQYF.

The chain uses TRBV5-1 and TRBJ1-5; tentatively, D is TRBD1 (5 bases). CDR3 length equals 14 residues. The germline CDR1 and CDR2 sequences are SGHRS and YFSETQ. V was clipped by 0 bases and J by 5 bases, with 9 bases between them. CDR3 sequence (DNA): TGCGCCAGCAGCTTGGCATCGGGGGATCAGCCCCAGCATTTT. This sequence encodes CASSLASGDQPQHF.

The genes are TRBV5-6 and TRBJ2-2; the D gene is possibly TRBD1 (6 bases). V was cut by 3 bases and J by 1 base, with 10 bases left in between. The CDR3 runs 15 residues. Germline lookup yields CDR1 SGHDT and CDR2 YYEEEE. The CDR3 protein is CASSWTEMNTGELFF. CDR3 coding DNA: TGTGCCAGCAGCTGGACAGAGATGAACACCGGGGAGCTGTTTTTT.

The V and J genes are TRBV30 and TRBJ2-1, with D perhaps TRBD1 or TRBD2 (5 bases each). The CDR3 runs to 14 residues. The V gene's germline CDR1 is GTSNPN and CDR2 SVGIG (reference sequence). V gave up 3 bases and J gave up 6 bases, with 15 bases separating them. CDR3 protein: CAWSKPGTSNEQFF. CDR3 sequence (DNA): TGTGCCTGGAGCAAACCCGGGACCTCCAATGAGCAGTTCTTC.

The chain uses TRBV5-4 and TRBJ2-7, with D possibly TRBD1 on 6 matching bases. With 4 bases removed from V and 0 bases from J, the gap between germline ends came to 11 bases. Germline assignment: CDR1 SGHNT and CDR2 YYREEE (reference sequence). The CDR3 is 14 residues long. CDR3 protein: CASSQADSSYEQYF. The CDR3 bases are TGTGCCAGCAGCCAAGCGGACAGCTCCTACGAGCAGTACTTC.

The V call is TRBV23-1, the J call TRBJ2-7; 12 bases align to TRBD1. Being an ORF, TRBV23-1 has a function that is uncertain. V was clipped by 6 bases and J by 2 bases; unmatched bases: 8. This CDR3 region has 16 residues. CDR3 nucleotides: TGCGCCAGCAGCCTCAGAAGGGACAGGGGGCCCTACGAGCAGTACGTC. Protein sequence: CASSLRRDRGPYEQYV.

This clone was counted only a few times. The chain recombines TRBV19 with TRBJ2-3; D is possibly TRBD1 (5 bases). The CDR3 spans 12 residues. Trimming cost V 4 bases and J 6 bases, with 8 bases left between them. CDR1 LNHDA and CDR2 SQIVND come from the germline V gene (reference sequence). The CDR3 DNA reads as TGTGCCAGTAGTAGGGGCGTGGATACGCAGTATTTT. Translating it yields CASSRGVDTQYF.

The chain carries TRBV7-6 and TRBJ2-3; D ambiguous. V lost 2 bases and J lost 4, with 10 bases in between. Germline V gene lookup returns CDR1 SGHVS and CDR2 FNYEAQ. The CDR3 totals 14 residues. The CDR3: CASSLPGGADTQYF. For the CDR3, the DNA is TGTGCCAGCAGCTTACCCGGTGGGGCAGATACGCAGTATTTT. The full variable domain, completed using reference TRBV7-6 and TRBJ2-3, is GAGVSQSPRYKVTKRGQDVALRCDPISGHVSLYWYRQALGQGPEFLTYFNYEAQQDKSGLPNDRFSAERPEGSISTLTIQRTEQRDSAMYRCASSLPGGADTQYFGPGTRLTVL.

The J gene is TRBJ1-4, the V gene TRBV5-1, with 7 bases lining up with TRBD1. The CDR3 length is 14 residues. Germline assignment: CDR1 SGHRS and CDR2 YFSETQ. Trimming cost V 6 bases and J 1 base; bases outside gene matches: 3. The CDR3 here is CASMRQGTNEKLFF. CDR3 nucleotide sequence: TGCGCCAGCATGCGACAGGGAACTAATGAAAAACTGTTTTTT.

V is TRBV5-1 and J is TRBJ2-7; a possible D gene is TRBD2 (6 bases). CDR1 SGHRS and CDR2 YFSETQ come from the germline V gene. Between the trimmed V and J ends, which lost 4 bases and 0 bases, there was a span of 14 bases. The CDR3 has 15 residues. The CDR3 spells CASSMGLSRSYEQYF. The CDR3 DNA follows: TGCGCCAGCAGCATGGGACTGTCGCGCTCCTACGAGCAGTACTTC. Based on the CDR3 plus reference TRBV5-1 and TRBJ2-7, the full variable domain is KAGVTQTPRYLIKTRGQQVTLSCSPISGHRSVSWYQQTPGQGLQFLFEYFSETQRNKGNFPGRFSGRQFSNSRSEMNVSTLELGDSALYLCASSMGLSRSYEQYFGPGTRLTVT.

This clone was detected only once. J is TRBJ2-1 and V is TRBV5-1; 13 nucleotides agree with TRBD2. Germline CDR1 and CDR2: SGHRS and YFSETQ. After removal of 2 bases from V and 5 bases from J, the junction contained 4 bases not matched to a gene. The CDR3 spans 16 residues. CDR3 bases: TGCGCCAGCAGCTTACAGGGGACTAGCGGGAACAATGAGCAGTTCTTC. It encodes CASSLQGTSGNNEQFF.

This sequence joins TRBV5-5 and TRBJ2-2, with unresolved D. Germline CDR1 and CDR2: SGHKS and YYEKEE (reference sequence). The ends were cut back, 5 bases at V and 6 bases at J, with 8 bases in the middle. The CDR3 totals 12 residues. The CDR3 spells CASSWPSGELFF. In nucleotides, the CDR3 is TGTGCCAGCAGTTGGCCTTCCGGGGAGCTGTTTTTT.